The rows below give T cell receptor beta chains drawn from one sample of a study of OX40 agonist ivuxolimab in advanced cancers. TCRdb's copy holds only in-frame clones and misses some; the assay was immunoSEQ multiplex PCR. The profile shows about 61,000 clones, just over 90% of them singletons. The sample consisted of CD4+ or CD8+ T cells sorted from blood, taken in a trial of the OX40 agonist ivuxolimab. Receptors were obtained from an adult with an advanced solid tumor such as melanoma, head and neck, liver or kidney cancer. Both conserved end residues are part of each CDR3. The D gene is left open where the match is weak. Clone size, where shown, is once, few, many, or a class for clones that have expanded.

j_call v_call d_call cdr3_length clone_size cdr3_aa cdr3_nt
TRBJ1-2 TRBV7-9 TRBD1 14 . CASRPTGGVYGYTF TGTGCCAGCCGACCGACAGGGGGCGTTTATGGCTACACCTTC
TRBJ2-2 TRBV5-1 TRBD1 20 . CASSPGGTGTGGFNTGELFF TGCGCCAGCAGCCCTGGCGGGACAGGGACTGGGGGGTTTAACACCGGGGAGCTGTTTTTT
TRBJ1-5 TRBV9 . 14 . CASSVGGLDQPQHF TGTGCCAGCAGCGTAGGAGGGTTGGATCAGCCCCAGCATTTT
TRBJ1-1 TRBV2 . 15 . CASSERGMGDTEAFF TGTGCCAGCAGTGAAAGGGGCATGGGCGACACTGAAGCTTTCTTT
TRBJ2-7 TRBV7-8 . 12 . CASSLDGLEQYF TGTGCCAGCAGCTTGGACGGGCTCGAGCAGTACTTC
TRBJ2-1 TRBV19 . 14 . CASSVAERSNEQFF TGTGCCAGTAGTGTGGCAGAAAGGAGCAATGAGCAGTTCTTC
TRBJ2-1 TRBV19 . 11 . CASSRGHEQFF TGTGCCAGTAGTAGGGGTCATGAGCAGTTCTTC
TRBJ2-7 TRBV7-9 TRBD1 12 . CASSLGTGEQYF TGTGCCAGCAGCTTAGGGACAGGCGAGCAGTACTTC
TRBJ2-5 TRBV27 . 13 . CASSLDGEETQYF TGTGCCAGCAGTTTGGACGGGGAAGAGACCCAGTACTTC
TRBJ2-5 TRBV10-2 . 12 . CASSLGLETQYF TGCGCCAGCAGCTTAGGGTTGGAGACCCAGTACTTC
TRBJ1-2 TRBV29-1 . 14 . CSVVDSDAVWGYTF TGCAGCGTTGTGGACAGCGACGCCGTATGGGGCTACACCTTC
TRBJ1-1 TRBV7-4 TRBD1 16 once CASSSPRGPLNTEAFF TGTGCCAGCAGTTCCCCAAGGGGGCCGTTGAACACTGAAGCTTTCTTT
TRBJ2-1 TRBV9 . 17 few CASSVGGGTGPYNEQFF TGTGCCAGCAGCGTAGGAGGTGGTACAGGTCCCTACAATGAGCAGTTCTTC
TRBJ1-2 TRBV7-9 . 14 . CASSGEGEGYGYTF TGTGCCAGCAGCGGCGAGGGCGAAGGCTATGGCTACACCTTC
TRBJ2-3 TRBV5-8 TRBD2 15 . CASSLVGLAGDTQYF TGTGCCAGCAGCTTGGTGGGGCTAGCGGGGGACACGCAGTATTTT
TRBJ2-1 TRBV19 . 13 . CASSRGSYNEQFF TGTGCCAGCTCTAGAGGCTCCTACAATGAGCAGTTCTTC